These 27 T cell receptor beta chains came from one sample sequenced in a study of CD8+ T cells in alopecia areata. Extracted RNA was reverse transcribed, and the resulting cDNA served as sequencing template. The data were produced by immunoSEQ multiplex PCR, yet TCRdb's version contains in-frame clones alone and is incomplete. The sample lists 120,000 to 150,000 clones, roughly 50% occurring once. Sample: CD4+ T cells sorted from blood. The receptors come from a human donor with alopecia areata.

The CDR3 spells CSSMGSGQGSGAQFF. The CDR3 DNA follows: TGCAGCTCAATGGGGTCGGGACAGGGGTCAGGGGCGCAGTTCTTC. This rearrangement joins TRBV29-1 to TRBJ2-1; the match to TRBD1 covers 10 bases. This CDR3 has 15 residues. The germline gives CDR1 SQVTM, CDR2 ANQGSEA. V lost 8 bases, J lost 12 bases, and 19 bases stayed unmatched.

As DNA, the CDR3 is TGTGCCAGCAGCTTCTCTGGGGCCAACGTCCTGACTTTC. Its translation is CASSFSGANVLTF. The chain is built from TRBV7-2 and TRBJ2-6; D is uncertain. CDR1 and CDR2 from the germline V gene are SGHTA and FQGNSA. The CDR3 is made up of 13 amino acids. V lost 3 bases and J 0 bases, leaving 0 bases between the germline ends. The full variable domain, with the rest looked up from reference TRBV7-2 and TRBJ2-6, is GAGVSQSPSNKVTEKGKDVELRCDPISGHTALYWYRQSLGQGLEFLIYFQGNSAPDKSGLPSDRFSAERTGGSVSTLTIQRTQQEDSAVYLCASSFSGANVLTFGAGSRLTVL.

The table lists this clone with a count of one. The V and J genes are TRBV7-9 and TRBJ2-5, with TRBD2 matching 11 bases. The V gene end was trimmed by 2 bases and the J gene end by 0 bases; junction bases not matched to a gene: 8. From germline, CDR1 is SEHNR and CDR2 FQNEAQ (reference sequence). CDR3 size: 18 residues. The CDR3 DNA is TGTGCCAGCAGCTTAACGATGTGGGGACTAGCGGACCAAGAGACCCAGTACTTC. Amino acids: CASSLTMWGLADQETQYF.

CDR3 sequence (DNA): TGCAGCGTCAACCAAGGACAGGGTAACTATGGCTACACCTTC. Translated, it gives CSVNQGQGNYGYTF. The rearrangement joins TRBV29-1 to TRBJ1-2; TRBD1 matches 8 bases. V lost 6 bases, J lost 1 base, and 7 bases stayed unmatched. The CDR3 totals 14 residues. In germline, CDR1 is SQVTM, CDR2 ANQGSEA.

The chain couples TRBV14 to TRBJ2-1, with 12 bases identical to TRBD2. With 6 bases clipped from V and 0 bases from J, the junction kept 3 bases outside the gene matches. This CDR3 comprises 16 residues. Per germline, CDR1 SGHDN and CDR2 FVKESK. CDR3 DNA sequence: TGTGCCAGCAGAGCGGGACTAGCGGGCTCCTACAATGAGCAGTTCTTC. Translated: CASRAGLAGSYNEQFF. The whole variable domain, remainder taken from reference TRBV14 and TRBJ2-1, is EAGVTQFPSHSVIEKGQTVTLRCDPISGHDNLYWYRRVMGKEIKFLLHFVKESKQDESGMPNNRFLAERTGGTYSTLKVQPAELEDSGVYFCASRAGLAGSYNEQFFGPGTRLTVL.

The rearrangement links TRBV5-1 to TRBJ2-3; D remains ambiguous. Trimming took off 3 bases at V and 5 bases at J, with 10 bases between the two ends. Germline values: CDR1 SGHRS, CDR2 YFSETQ. The CDR3 is 13 residues long. The CDR3 bases are TGCGCCAGCAGCTCCAATTGGGGAGATACGCAGTATTTT. Its protein is CASSSNWGDTQYF.

This clone occurred a few times. V usage is TRBV7-9 and J usage is TRBJ2-7; no definite D call. Germline V CDR1 and CDR2: SEHNR, FQNEAQ (reference sequence). This CDR3 contains 15 residues. V lost 4 bases and J 2 bases, leaving 15 bases between the germline ends. The CDR3 loop reads CASSSDWGLTYEQYF. CDR3 in DNA: TGTGCCAGCAGCTCCGACTGGGGATTAACCTACGAGCAGTACTTC.

The V and J genes are TRBV2 and TRBJ2-3; D call uncertain. The V end lost 6 bases, the J end lost 4 bases, and 8 bases lay between the germline ends. Germline assignment: CDR1 SNHLY and CDR2 FYNNEI. The CDR3 covers 12 residues. The CDR3 sequence is CASRVFADTQYF. The CDR3 nucleotides read TGTGCCAGCAGGGTCTTTGCAGATACGCAGTATTTT.

This clone was seen a single time. The V gene is TRBV5-1, the J gene TRBJ1-2; no firm D call. The CDR3 loop spans 14 amino acids. Trimming left V 4 bases short and J 1 base short, with 11 bases between. Germline assignment: CDR1 SGHRS and CDR2 YFSETQ. Here the CDR3 reads CASSTYKNNYGYTF. The CDR3 DNA sequence: TGCGCCAGCAGCACCTACAAGAATAACTATGGCTACACCTTC. Looking up the rest from reference TRBV5-1 and TRBJ1-2 gives the full variable domain: KAGVTQTPRYLIKTRGQQVTLSCSPISGHRSVSWYQQTPGQGLQFLFEYFSETQRNKGNFPGRFSGRQFSNSRSEMNVSTLELGDSALYLCASSTYKNNYGYTFGSGTRLTVV.

This clone was seen more than once but under ten times. The chain couples TRBV29-1 to TRBJ1-1; a weak D match, TRBD1 (5 bases). V dropped 5 bases and J dropped 0 bases, with 13 bases sitting between them. The CDR3 extends over 14 amino acids. Germline V CDR1 and CDR2: SQVTM, ANQGSEA. The CDR3 sequence: CSVHTQEMNTEAFF. The CDR3 bases are TGCAGCGTTCACACACAGGAGATGAACACTGAAGCTTTCTTT.

There are a few counts of this clone. The CDR3 sequence: CASSLLSGYYEQYF. As DNA, the CDR3 is TGCGCCAGCAGCTTACTTTCAGGGTACTACGAGCAGTACTTC. This chain links TRBV5-1 with TRBJ2-7; maybe TRBD1 (5 bases). The CDR3 runs to 14 residues. Trimming left V 2 bases short and J 3 bases short, with 12 bases between. The germline V gene has CDR1 SGHRS and CDR2 YFSETQ.

In this sample, this clone turned up a few times. This rearrangement joins TRBV7-2 to TRBJ1-2; D gene unclear. The V end lost 4 bases, the J end lost 5 bases, and 8 bases lay between the germline ends. Germline V lookup: CDR1 SGHTA, CDR2 FQGNSA. The CDR3 covers 12 residues. The CDR3 protein is CASSSNGYGYTF. The CDR3 DNA reads TGTGCCAGCAGCTCAAATGGATATGGCTACACCTTC.

The V and J genes are TRBV27 and TRBJ1-2, with TRBD1 identical over 9 bases. The germline gives CDR1 MNHEY, CDR2 SMNVEV (reference sequence). The CDR3 loop spans 15 amino acids. J lost 0 bases, V lost 4 bases, and 3 bases had no gene match. CDR3 in amino acids: CASSSDRGANYGYTF. The CDR3 DNA reads as TGTGCCAGCAGTTCCGACAGGGGGGCTAACTATGGCTACACCTTC.

This clone has only one observation. The rearrangement links TRBV27 to TRBJ1-4; no firm D call. V lost 5 bases and J lost 8, with 15 bases in between. Germline V CDR1 and CDR2: MNHEY, SMNVEV (reference sequence). CDR3 length: 14 residues. CDR3 bases: TGTGCCAGCAGTCGATTTGGGGTCGGAGAAAAACTGTTTTTT. Protein sequence: CASSRFGVGEKLFF.

The chain joins TRBV29-1 to TRBJ1-1; TRBD1 matches 7 bases. Trimming removed 6 bases from V and 4 bases from J; junction bases left unmatched: 11. Germline CDR1 reads SQVTM; CDR2 reads ANQGSEA. The length of the CDR3 is 14 residues. CDR3 amino acids: CSVDRGQRSTEAFF. Written as DNA, the CDR3 is TGCAGCGTAGACCGGGGACAGAGGAGCACTGAAGCTTTCTTT.

This chain joins TRBV29-1 and TRBJ2-4; D is unclear. Germline assignment: CDR1 SQVTM and CDR2 ANQGSEA. This CDR3 spans 13 amino acids. With 4 bases removed from V and 1 base from J, the gap between germline ends came to 8 bases. The CDR3 protein is CSVVQPAKNIQYF. The CDR3 DNA is TGCAGCGTTGTCCAGCCGGCCAAAAACATTCAGTACTTC.

This chain joins TRBV2 and TRBJ2-1, with D possibly being TRBD2 (6 bases). CDR1 is SNHLY and CDR2 is FYNNEI in the germline V gene. The CDR3 spans 15 residues. V lost 10 bases and J lost 2, with 18 bases in between. The DNA of the CDR3 is TGTGCCACCGAGGTTACGGACTATGCCTACAATGAGCAGTTCTTC. Amino acids: CATEVTDYAYNEQFF.

The chain joins TRBV2 to TRBJ2-4; D gene unclear. The CDR3 runs to 14 residues. Trimming shortened V by 6 bases and J by 0 bases, and 9 bases separated the two germline ends. The germline gives CDR1 SNHLY, CDR2 FYNNEI. CDR3 sequence: CASSQPLAKNIQYF. The CDR3 DNA reads TGTGCCAGCAGCCAGCCCCTAGCCAAAAACATTCAGTACTTC.

This rearrangement joins TRBV4-1 to TRBJ1-1, with D perhaps TRBD1 (6 bases). This CDR3 has 15 residues. Trimming shortened V by 1 base and J by 0 bases, and 9 bases separated the two germline ends. Germline CDR1 reads MGHRA; CDR2 reads YSYEKL. The DNA for the CDR3 is TGCGCCAGCAGCCAAGCAAGGGGGATGAACACTGAAGCTTTCTTT. Translated: CASSQARGMNTEAFF.

The V and J genes are TRBV9 and TRBJ2-7; 9 bases are a match to TRBD1. J lost 6 bases, V lost 0 bases, and 7 bases had no gene match. The CDR3 length is 15 residues. Germline V lookup: CDR1 SGDLS, CDR2 YYNGEE. DNA for the CDR3: TGTGCCAGCAGCGTAGAAGGTACAGGGGGCGGCGAGCAGTACTTC. Its translation: CASSVEGTGGGEQYF.

The chain has TRBV7-3 and TRBJ2-2; D gene unclear. Germline V gene lookup returns CDR1 SGHTA and CDR2 FQGTGA. This CDR3 contains 13 residues. With 5 bases removed from V and 6 bases from J, the gap between germline ends came to 10 bases. The CDR3 DNA is TGTGCCAGCAGCCAAGGGTGGTCCGGGGAGCTGTTTTTT. Translating it yields CASSQGWSGELFF.

The chain links TRBV29-1 to TRBJ2-1, with a weak D call TRBD2 (6 bases). The V end was cut by 4 bases, the J end by 1 base, with 11 bases between. Looked up from germline, CDR1 is SQVTM and CDR2 is ANQGSEA. The CDR3 spans 14 residues. CDR3 nucleotide sequence: TGCAGCGTTGTCACTGGGACTTCCTACAATGAGCAGTTCTTC. It encodes CSVVTGTSYNEQFF.

The rearrangement joins TRBV6-5 to TRBJ1-4; D remains ambiguous. The CDR3 length is 13 residues. The V and J ends lost 7 bases and 7 bases respectively, with 13 bases between them. The germline V gene encodes CDR1 MNHEY and CDR2 SVGAGI. The CDR3 bases are TGTGCCAGCACGAGGAACATAGGTGAAAAACTGTTTTTT. Its translation is CASTRNIGEKLFF.

CDR3 DNA sequence: TGCGCCAGCAGCTTGGCGGACGTAGCCTTCTACGAGCAGTACTTC. Its translation: CASSLADVAFYEQYF. The chain couples TRBV5-1 to TRBJ2-7; D unresolved. Germline-derived CDR1 and CDR2 are SGHRS and YFSETQ. The CDR3 has 15 amino acids. The V end lost 0 bases, the J end lost 3 bases, and 13 bases lay between the germline ends. The entire variable domain, with the rest obtained from reference TRBV5-1 and TRBJ2-7, is as follows: KAGVTQTPRYLIKTRGQQVTLSCSPISGHRSVSWYQQTPGQGLQFLFEYFSETQRNKGNFPGRFSGRQFSNSRSEMNVSTLELGDSALYLCASSLADVAFYEQYFGPGTRLTVT.

This rearrangement joins TRBV2 to TRBJ1-5; no reliable D call. The germline gives CDR1 SNHLY, CDR2 FYNNEI. CDR3 length: 12 amino acids. Trimming stripped 1 base from V and 6 bases from J, with 4 bases between. CDR3 coding DNA: TGTGCCAGCAGTGAAGAGGCTCAGCCCCAGCATTTT. It encodes CASSEEAQPQHF.

V gene TRBV12-5 combines with J gene TRBJ1-1; 7 nucleotides agree with TRBD1. The CDR3 has 14 residues. The germline gives CDR1 LGHNT, CDR2 FRNRAP. V shed 2 bases and J 4 bases; nucleotides not matched to a gene: 4. The chain's CDR3 is CASGLRGPGTEAFF. CDR3 nucleotides: TGTGCTAGTGGTTTGAGGGGGCCCGGCACTGAAGCTTTCTTT.

The chain couples TRBV29-1 to TRBJ2-7; TRBD1 agrees at 8 bases. CDR3 size: 13 residues. V dropped 5 bases and J dropped 5; count of bases not matched to a gene: 8. CDR1 is SQVTM and CDR2 is ANQGSEA in the germline V gene. The CDR3 bases are TGCAGCGTTTCGACAGGGGATATCCACGAGCAGTACTTC. Its protein product is CSVSTGDIHEQYF.